One TCR beta chain is described in this entry. The authors' processing: Scientists estimated how many nucleated cells there were by amplifying reference gene primers. Only in-frame clones appear in the TCRdb table, and some are missing; sequencing was by immunoSEQ multiplex PCR. V and J calls and clone size are copied from that table; D and trimming were computed from the DNA. Among over 200,000 clones listed, approximately 83% were seen once. The sample comes from a study of blood T cell repertoires in COVID-19. In the study overall: Spain, Italy and the United States supplied samples that represented acute and convalescent COVID-19.

J gave up 3 bases and V 4 bases, and 6 bases lay outside the gene matches. The CDR3 length is 16 residues. CDR1 is SGHRS and CDR2 is YFSETQ in the germline V gene. Seattle-derived patients entered the study during active infection and were followed longitudinally. The V call is TRBV5-1, the J call TRBJ2-2, with 10 bases that match TRBD2. The sample was peripheral blood. This TCR was sampled from a woman aged 25-40 years with COVID-19, enrolled during active disease. The CDR3 here is CASSLPAGGDTGELFF. CDR3 in DNA: TGCGCCAGCAGCCTCCCAGCGGGAGGGGACACCGGGGAGCTGTTTTTT.